The rows below give T cell receptor beta chains drawn from one sample of a study of CD8+ T cells in alopecia areata. The data were produced by immunoSEQ multiplex PCR, yet TCRdb's version contains in-frame clones alone and is incomplete. Of about 190,000 clones listed, 60% are singletons. The material sequenced was CD4+ T cells sorted from blood, taken at week 24, from a patient treated with tofacitinib. These receptors were collected from a human donor with alopecia areata. CDR3s leave out the opening cysteine and the closing phenylalanine or tryptophan. Fields, in order: V gene, J gene, CDR3 protein.

v_gene: TRBV6-4; j_gene: TRBJ2-2; CDR3aa: ASSDMWNTGELF
v_gene: TRBV30; j_gene: TRBJ1-2; CDR3aa: AWSEKDRNYGYT
v_gene: TRBV29-1; j_gene: TRBJ2-7; CDR3aa: SVESGVTGEQY
v_gene: TRBV7-3; j_gene: TRBJ2-2; CDR3aa: ASSSVRTGELF
v_gene: TRBV19; j_gene: TRBJ1-2; CDR3aa: ASTTLTGRARDGYT
v_gene: TRBV10-3; j_gene: TRBJ2-7; CDR3aa: AIRGTSGGPYEQY
v_gene: TRBV18; j_gene: TRBJ2-7; CDR3aa: ASSPGIGYEQY
v_gene: TRBV7-9; j_gene: TRBJ2-7; CDR3aa: ASSRGGQFTTYEQY
v_gene: TRBV11-2; j_gene: TRBJ1-4; CDR3aa: ASSLATRTGGEKLF
v_gene: TRBV6-5; j_gene: TRBJ2-3; CDR3aa: ASKSGQDPDTQY
v_gene: TRBV27; j_gene: TRBJ1-2; CDR3aa: ASSGQGKGGYT
v_gene: TRBV4-3; j_gene: TRBJ1-5; CDR3aa: ASSPEVSNQPQH
v_gene: TRBV30; j_gene: TRBJ1-1; CDR3aa: ACRRGTNTEAF
v_gene: TRBV30; j_gene: TRBJ1-5; CDR3aa: AWSVQQGSNQPQH
v_gene: TRBV14; j_gene: TRBJ2-1; CDR3aa: ASSQAGRSYNEQF
v_gene: TRBV7-3; j_gene: TRBJ1-3; CDR3aa: ASSLRGTAGGAPGNTIY
v_gene: TRBV29-1; j_gene: TRBJ1-2; CDR3aa: SVPGAGNYGYT
v_gene: TRBV5-4; j_gene: TRBJ1-1; CDR3aa: ASSLEPGIATEAF
v_gene: TRBV29-1; j_gene: TRBJ2-5; CDR3aa: SVDYTGTGKETQY
v_gene: TRBV11-1; j_gene: TRBJ2-1; CDR3aa: ASSDRLAGYNEQF
v_gene: TRBV29-1; j_gene: TRBJ2-3; CDR3aa: SVDGLRGTDTQY
v_gene: TRBV4-3; j_gene: TRBJ1-2; CDR3aa: ASSQPGTGDGYT
v_gene: TRBV30; j_gene: TRBJ1-1; CDR3aa: AWRRLRDGTEAF
v_gene: TRBV7-9; j_gene: TRBJ2-3; CDR3aa: ASSGPTASTDTQY
v_gene: TRBV29-1; j_gene: TRBJ2-5; CDR3aa: SVDRGSGETQY
v_gene: TRBV29-1; j_gene: TRBJ2-6; CDR3aa: SATVSGANVLT
v_gene: TRBV7-2; j_gene: TRBJ2-5; CDR3aa: ASSLGTSMGETQY
v_gene: TRBV6-1; j_gene: TRBJ1-5; CDR3aa: ASSDRGSSNQPQH
v_gene: TRBV9; j_gene: TRBJ1-2; CDR3aa: ASSVEDVGYGYT
v_gene: TRBV6-5; j_gene: TRBJ1-6; CDR3aa: ASARQGDSPLH
v_gene: TRBV2; j_gene: TRBJ2-7; CDR3aa: ASSVGSSYEQY
v_gene: TRBV15; j_gene: TRBJ2-1; CDR3aa: ATSRDRGVVNEQF
v_gene: TRBV7-3; j_gene: TRBJ2-3; CDR3aa: ASSTDRGDTQY
v_gene: TRBV29-1; j_gene: TRBJ2-3; CDR3aa: SVESQVGDTQY
v_gene: TRBV27; j_gene: TRBJ2-5; CDR3aa: ASSLSVVATQY
v_gene: TRBV5-1; j_gene: TRBJ1-6; CDR3aa: ASSREGTYNSPLH
v_gene: TRBV30; j_gene: TRBJ1-2; CDR3aa: AWSVQGRRGYT
v_gene: TRBV30; j_gene: TRBJ2-1; CDR3aa: AWSVDPKGEQF
v_gene: TRBV5-1; j_gene: TRBJ2-2; CDR3aa: ASSLAGMDTGELF
v_gene: TRBV10-3; j_gene: TRBJ2-7; CDR3aa: AIRDGDGVTYEQY
v_gene: TRBV9; j_gene: TRBJ1-1; CDR3aa: ASSFRTGDTEAF
v_gene: TRBV29-1; j_gene: TRBJ2-5; CDR3aa: SVRPGLRQETQY
v_gene: TRBV5-6; j_gene: TRBJ2-7; CDR3aa: ASSLPGTDEQY
v_gene: TRBV5-6; j_gene: TRBJ1-6; CDR3aa: ASSYTGTSYNSPLH
v_gene: TRBV10-3; j_gene: TRBJ2-6; CDR3aa: AISRGALLSGANVLT
v_gene: TRBV29-1; j_gene: TRBJ1-4; CDR3aa: SVEELRGNEKLF
v_gene: TRBV2; j_gene: TRBJ1-4; CDR3aa: ASTIEDREKLF
v_gene: TRBV28; j_gene: TRBJ1-5; CDR3aa: ASSLQQGRQH
v_gene: TRBV25-1; j_gene: TRBJ1-6; CDR3aa: ASSETGEGFNSPLH